This entry lists 11 T cell receptor beta chains sequenced from one sample in a study of cytomegalovirus exposure and HLA in healthy donors. The PCR had 60 Vbeta and 13 Jbeta primers. Measured with immunoSEQ multiplex PCR; TCRdb has only the in-frame clones, and not every one. The repertoire holds some 120,000 clones, with around 74% as singletons. The specimen sequenced was PBMCs. These receptors came from a woman aged 18-29 years in good health and CMV-seronegative.

The table lists this clone with a few counts. CDR3 DNA: TGTGCCAGCAGTCTGGACAGGTTTGAAAAACTGTTTTTT. Residues: CASSLDRFEKLFF. This chain links TRBV2 with TRBJ1-4; 7 nucleotides align to TRBD1. V was clipped by 5 bases and J by 7 bases; unmatched bases: 4. There are 13 residues in the CDR3. The germline V gene has CDR1 SNHLY and CDR2 FYNNEI.

Notes on this clone: The sample holds other DNA sequences that translate to the same CDR3. The chain has TRBV30 and TRBJ1-6, with 9 positions matching TRBD1. The germline CDR1 and CDR2 sequences are GTSNPN and SVGIG (reference sequence). This CDR3 is 19 amino acids long. The trim removed 0 bases at V and 0 bases at J, leaving 9 bases unmatched. The CDR3 DNA reads as TGTGCCTGGAGTGTACCGGGACAGGGTAAAAGCTCCTATAATTCACCCCTCCACTTT. Its translation is CAWSVPGQGKSSYNSPLHF.

This clone was found once. V gene TRBV11-2 combines with J gene TRBJ1-4; TRBD1 matches at 7 bases. The V gene's germline CDR1 is SGHAT and CDR2 FQNNGV. V lost 3 bases to trimming and J lost 7 bases; unmatched junction nucleotides: 11. This CDR3 is built from 16 residues. CDR3 DNA: TGTGCCAGCAGCTTTCCCCGGACAGGCCTTGGTGAAAAACTGTTTTTT. Translation gives CASSFPRTGLGEKLFF.

V gene TRBV5-4 combines with J gene TRBJ2-5; maybe TRBD1 (6 bases). The CDR3 loop spans 14 amino acids. Germline V gene sequence: CDR1 SGHNT, CDR2 YYREEE (reference sequence). Trimming removed 5 bases from V and 2 bases from J, with 13 bases in between. CDR3 in amino acids: CASRLPGEQETQYF. CDR3 nucleotide sequence: TGTGCCAGCAGATTGCCAGGGGAACAAGAGACCCAGTACTTC.

The rearrangement uses TRBV5-6 and TRBJ2-1, with D maybe TRBD2 (6 bases). This CDR3 has 16 residues. Trimming took off 2 bases at V and 2 bases at J, with 14 bases between the two ends. Per germline, CDR1 SGHDT and CDR2 YYEEEE. DNA for the CDR3: TGTGCCAGCAGCTTTGGTACGGGGGAGGCCTACAATGAGCAGTTCTTC. This encodes CASSFGTGEAYNEQFF.

The chain is built from TRBV7-2 and TRBJ2-5; TRBD2 matches 13 bases. Germline V CDR1 and CDR2: SGHTA, FQGNSA. The V segment lost 5 bases and the J segment 4 bases; nucleotides outside the gene matches: 13. This CDR3 region has 18 residues. The CDR3 region is CASSRLVLAGGPGETQYF. CDR3 DNA sequence: TGTGCCAGCAGCCGACTGGTACTAGCGGGGGGGCCTGGAGAGACCCAGTACTTC.

This sequence joins TRBV5-1 and TRBJ1-1; 7 bases fit TRBD1. V shed 0 bases and J 2 bases; nucleotides not matched to a gene: 7. Germline V CDR1 and CDR2: SGHRS, YFSETQ. This CDR3 spans 16 amino acids. In nucleotides, the CDR3 is TGCGCCAGCAGCTTGGGGGGGACAGTACGTAACACTGAAGCTTTCTTT. It yields the protein CASSLGGTVRNTEAFF.

This chain uses TRBV30 with TRBJ1-1; 7 nucleotides agree with TRBD1. Germline V gives CDR1 GTSNPN, CDR2 SVGIG (reference sequence). The CDR3 runs 14 residues. V lost 2 bases and J lost 0; bases outside the gene matches: 3. CDR3 nucleotides: TGTGCCTGGAGTACAGGGGTTTTGAACACTGAAGCTTTCTTT. Its translation: CAWSTGVLNTEAFF.

This chain connects TRBV6-1 to TRBJ1-2; weak D call: TRBD1 (6 bases). Germline-derived CDR1 and CDR2 are MNHNS and SASEGT. CDR3 size: 12 residues. The ends were cut back, 2 bases at V and 8 bases at J, with 9 bases in the middle. The CDR3 reads CASSELQGGYTF. In DNA, the CDR3 is TGTGCCAGCAGTGAACTACAGGGAGGCTACACCTTC.

This clone was seen a single time. The rearrangement joins TRBV19 to TRBJ1-6; possible D gene TRBD1, 5 bases. This CDR3 is built from 15 residues. V lost 3 bases and J 9 bases, leaving 15 bases between the germline ends. Germline V CDR1 and CDR2: LNHDA, SQIVND (reference sequence). The CDR3 bases are TGTGCCAGTAGTATGGCACAGGATTGGGGTTCACCCCTCCACTTT. This translates into CASSMAQDWGSPLHF.

The J gene is TRBJ1-5, the V gene TRBV7-9, with a possible D match to TRBD1 (5 bases). The V gene lost 5 bases and the J gene lost 4 bases, with 21 bases spanning the gap. In germline, CDR1 is SEHNR, CDR2 FQNEAQ (reference sequence). The CDR3 runs 17 residues. The CDR3 region is CASSPLSGDVRNQPQHF. The CDR3 nucleotides are TGTGCCAGCAGCCCTCTTTCGGGGGACGTGAGGAATCAGCCCCAGCATTTT.